The 2 T cell receptor beta chains given below trace back to one sample, sequenced in a study of cytomegalovirus exposure and HLA in healthy donors. PCR primers comprised 60 Vbeta and 13 Jbeta primers. TCRdb keeps only in-frame clones here, not all; method: immunoSEQ multiplex PCR. The repertoire includes some 200,000 clones, 79% of them detected once, and less than 2% sits in the top ten. Sample: PBMCs. These receptors were collected from a girl aged 5 to 17 in good health and CMV-seropositive.

The chain couples TRBV7-2 to TRBJ1-1, with 11 nucleotides matching TRBD1. The length of the CDR3 is 14 residues. Looked up from germline, CDR1 is SGHTA and CDR2 is FQGNSA. V was clipped by 6 bases and J by 4 bases; unmatched bases: 4. In DNA form, the CDR3 reads TGTGCCAGCAGAACCGGGACAGGGGGCACTGAAGCTTTCTTT. Its translation: CASRTGTGGTEAFF. Looking up the rest from reference TRBV7-2 and TRBJ1-1 gives the full variable domain: GAGVSQSPSNKVTEKGKDVELRCDPISGHTALYWYRQSLGQGLEFLIYFQGNSAPDKSGLPSDRFSAERTGGSVSTLTIQRTQQEDSAVYLCASRTGTGGTEAFFGQGTRLTVV.

The chain couples TRBV4-1 to TRBJ2-3, with TRBD2 identical over 7 bases. Trimming took 0 bases from V and 11 from J; bases not matched to a gene: 2. Germline V CDR1 and CDR2: MGHRA, YSYEKL. The CDR3 runs 12 residues. As DNA, the CDR3 is TGCGCCAGCAGCCAAGATGCGGGGGAGCAGTATTTT. It codes for CASSQDAGEQYF.